The clone carrying this TCR beta chain was counted many times. Its antigen is as yet unknown. The sample is drawn from a study of T cells in Graves' hyperthyroidism and ophthalmopathy. The overall study: Peripheral blood specimens were obtained at initial diagnosis, prior to any treatment.

Study-wide findings and caveats: In simple terms, a model built on 13 V-J features told ophthalmopathy apart from stable hyperthyroidism. Blood also showed most of the thyroid clonotypes that were expanded above 0.001. Progression to ophthalmopathy was predicted a median of about 6.6 months early.

The ends were cut back, 5 bases at V and 2 bases at J, with 13 bases in the middle. The CDR3 length is 14 residues. Germline values: CDR1 SGHTA, CDR2 FQGNSA. The investigators amplified TCR beta CDR3 regions from RNA transcripts. First-round RT-PCR targeting the TCR CDR3 was performed with the HTBI primer set. One entry per CDR3 protein, called by TCRdb with MiXCR from the multiplex PCR reads. The sample holds fewer than 500,000 distinct CDR3 sequences; roughly 15% are singletons and the top ten take roughly a fifth. The clonotype comes from a woman in her twenties or thirties with Graves' ophthalmopathy. Material: blood. The rearrangement uses TRBV7-2 and TRBJ2-7; D might be TRBD1 (6 bases). CDR3 residues: CASSRWDTTYEQYF. CDR3 DNA sequence: TGTGCCAGCAGCCGATGGGACACCACCTACGAGCAGTACTTC.